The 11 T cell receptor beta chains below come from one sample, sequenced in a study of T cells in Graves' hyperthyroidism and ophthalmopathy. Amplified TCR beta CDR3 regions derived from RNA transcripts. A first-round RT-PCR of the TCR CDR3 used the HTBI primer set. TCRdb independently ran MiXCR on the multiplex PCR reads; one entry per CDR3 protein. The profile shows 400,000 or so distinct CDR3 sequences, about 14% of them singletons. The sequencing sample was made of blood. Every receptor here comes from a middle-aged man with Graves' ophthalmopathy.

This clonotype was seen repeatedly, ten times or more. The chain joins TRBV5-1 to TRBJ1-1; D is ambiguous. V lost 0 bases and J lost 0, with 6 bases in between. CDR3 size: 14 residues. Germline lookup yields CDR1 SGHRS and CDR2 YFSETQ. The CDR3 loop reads CASSLDAVNTEAFF. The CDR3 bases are TGCGCCAGCAGCTTGGATGCGGTGAACACTGAAGCTTTCTTT.

The CDR3 region has the DNA TGTGCCAGCAGTTGGACTACCGGGACTAGCACCCACGAGCAGTACTTC. Translated, it gives CASSWTTGTSTHEQYF. The chain is built from TRBV6-1 and TRBJ2-7; 9 nucleotides align to TRBD2. Germline V gene data show CDR1 as MNHNS and CDR2 as SASEGT. The CDR3 contains 16 residues. J gave up 5 bases and V 5 bases, and 13 bases lay outside the gene matches.

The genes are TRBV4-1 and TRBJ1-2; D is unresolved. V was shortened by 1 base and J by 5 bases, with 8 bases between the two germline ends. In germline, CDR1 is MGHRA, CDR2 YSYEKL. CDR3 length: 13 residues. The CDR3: CASSQGPLYGYTF. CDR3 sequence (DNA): TGCGCCAGCAGCCAAGGCCCCTTGTATGGCTACACCTTC.

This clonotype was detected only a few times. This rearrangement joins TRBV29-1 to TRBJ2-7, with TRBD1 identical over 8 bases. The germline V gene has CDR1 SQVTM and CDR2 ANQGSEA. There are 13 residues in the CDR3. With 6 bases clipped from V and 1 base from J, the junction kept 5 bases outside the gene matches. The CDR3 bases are TGCAGCGTATATGGACAGGGATCCTACGAGCAGTACTTC. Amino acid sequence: CSVYGQGSYEQYF.

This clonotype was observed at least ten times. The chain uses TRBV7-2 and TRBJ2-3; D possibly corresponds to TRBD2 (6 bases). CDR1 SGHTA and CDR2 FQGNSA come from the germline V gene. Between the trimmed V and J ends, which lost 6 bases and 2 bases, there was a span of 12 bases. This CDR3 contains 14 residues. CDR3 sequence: CASRVGRITDTQYF. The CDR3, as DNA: TGTGCCAGCAGGGTCGGGAGAATCACAGATACGCAGTATTTT.

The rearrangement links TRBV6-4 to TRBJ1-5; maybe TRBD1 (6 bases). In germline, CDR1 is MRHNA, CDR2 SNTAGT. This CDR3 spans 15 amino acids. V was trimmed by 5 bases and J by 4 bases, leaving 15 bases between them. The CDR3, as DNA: TGTGCCAGCAGTCCCACGGAAGGGACAAATCAGCCCCAGCATTTT. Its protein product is CASSPTEGTNQPQHF.

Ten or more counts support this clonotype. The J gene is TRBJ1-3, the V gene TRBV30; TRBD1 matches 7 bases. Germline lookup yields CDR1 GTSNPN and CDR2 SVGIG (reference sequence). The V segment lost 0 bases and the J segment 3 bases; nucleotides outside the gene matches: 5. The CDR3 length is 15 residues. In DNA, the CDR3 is TGTGCCTGGAGTGTCCGGGGGGACAGTGGAAACACCATATATTTT. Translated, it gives CAWSVRGDSGNTIYF.

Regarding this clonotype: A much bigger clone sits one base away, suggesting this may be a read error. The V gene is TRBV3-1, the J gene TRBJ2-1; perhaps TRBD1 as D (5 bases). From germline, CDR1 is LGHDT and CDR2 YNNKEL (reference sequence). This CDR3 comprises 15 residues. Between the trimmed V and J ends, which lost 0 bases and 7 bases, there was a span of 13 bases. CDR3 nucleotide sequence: TGTGCCAGCAGCCAAGATTGGACAAGGGCGAATGAGCAGTTCTTC. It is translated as CASSQDWTRANEQFF.

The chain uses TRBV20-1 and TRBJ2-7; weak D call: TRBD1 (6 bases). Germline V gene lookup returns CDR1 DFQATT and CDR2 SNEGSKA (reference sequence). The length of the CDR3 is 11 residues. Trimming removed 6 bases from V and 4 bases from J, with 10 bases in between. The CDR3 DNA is TGCAGTGCGCCGGACAGTTACGAGCAGTACTTC. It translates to CSAPDSYEQYF.

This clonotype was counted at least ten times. The CDR3 here is CASSLISGIQETQYF. The DNA for the CDR3 is TGTGCCAGCAGCCTCATCAGCGGGATCCAAGAGACCCAGTACTTC. This chain joins TRBV2 and TRBJ2-5; 7 nucleotides line up with TRBD2. The germline V gene encodes CDR1 SNHLY and CDR2 FYNNEI. The length of the CDR3 is 15 residues. V was pared by 6 bases and J by 1 base, with 8 bases of the junction left unmatched.

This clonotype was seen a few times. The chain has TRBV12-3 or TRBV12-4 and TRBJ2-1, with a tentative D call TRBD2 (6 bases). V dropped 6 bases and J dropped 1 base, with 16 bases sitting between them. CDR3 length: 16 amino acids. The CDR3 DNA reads TGTGCCAGCAGCACATTAGCGGAGACATCCTACAATGAGCAGTTCTTC. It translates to CASSTLAETSYNEQFF.